This T cell receptor beta chain was captured by sequencing in a study of blood T cell repertoires in COVID-19. As for the study in general: PBMCs, B-cell-depleted T cells, or T cells were the source of the cDNA or gDNA that made up the material.

Data came from immunoSEQ multiplex PCR; TCRdb stores just in-frame clones and leaves some out. Found here are about 170,000 clones, approximately 86% of them singletons; the top ten hold about 1.2%. With 4 bases clipped from V and 5 bases from J, the junction kept 8 bases outside the gene matches. Germline V lookup: CDR1 MGHRA, CDR2 YSYEKL. The CDR3 covers 16 residues. The rearrangement uses TRBV4-1 and TRBJ2-5; 12 bases map to TRBD2. This sequence originates from a man in his 60s who had recovered from COVID-19. The sample comprised peripheral blood. The CDR3 loop reads CASSPVLAGGPETQYF. The CDR3 coding sequence is TGCGCCAGCAGCCCCGTTCTAGCGGGGGGGCCGGAGACCCAGTACTTC.